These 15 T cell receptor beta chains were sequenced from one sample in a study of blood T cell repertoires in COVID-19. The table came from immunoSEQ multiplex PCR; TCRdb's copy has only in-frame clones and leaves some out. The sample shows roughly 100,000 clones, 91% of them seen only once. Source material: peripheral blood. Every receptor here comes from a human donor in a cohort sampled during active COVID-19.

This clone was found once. CDR3 amino acids: CASSDYGGPVKETQYF. The CDR3 DNA sequence: TGCGCCAGCAGCGACTATGGCGGGCCTGTCAAAGAGACCCAGTACTTC. The chain links TRBV4-3 to TRBJ2-5; perhaps TRBD2 as D (5 bases). This CDR3 contains 16 residues. The V end lost 5 bases, the J end lost 3 bases, and 19 bases lay between the germline ends. Germline values: CDR1 LGHNA, CDR2 YSLEER.

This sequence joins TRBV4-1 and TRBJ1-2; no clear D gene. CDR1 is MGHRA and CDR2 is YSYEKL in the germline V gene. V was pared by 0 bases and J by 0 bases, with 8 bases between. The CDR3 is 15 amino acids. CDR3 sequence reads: CASSQDPGANYGYTF. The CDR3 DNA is TGCGCCAGCAGCCAAGATCCCGGAGCTAACTATGGCTACACCTTC.

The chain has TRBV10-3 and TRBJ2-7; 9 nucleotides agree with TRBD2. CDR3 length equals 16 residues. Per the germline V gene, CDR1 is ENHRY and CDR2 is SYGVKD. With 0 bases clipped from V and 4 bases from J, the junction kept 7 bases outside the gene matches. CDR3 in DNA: TGTGCCATCAGTGAGTCGACTGGGACTAGCCCGTACGAGCAGTACTTC. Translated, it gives CAISESTGTSPYEQYF.

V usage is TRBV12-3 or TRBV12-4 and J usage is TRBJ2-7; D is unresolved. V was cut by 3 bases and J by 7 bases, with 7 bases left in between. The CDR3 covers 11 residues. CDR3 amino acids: CASSFLVEQYF. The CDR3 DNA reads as TGTGCCAGCAGTTTTTTAGTTGAGCAGTACTTC.

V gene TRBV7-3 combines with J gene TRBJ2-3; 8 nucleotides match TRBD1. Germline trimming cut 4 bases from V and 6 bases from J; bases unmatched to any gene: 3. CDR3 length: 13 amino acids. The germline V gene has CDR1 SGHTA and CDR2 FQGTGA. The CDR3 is CASSSYRGDTQYF. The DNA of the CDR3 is TGTGCCAGCAGCTCATACAGGGGGGATACGCAGTATTTT.

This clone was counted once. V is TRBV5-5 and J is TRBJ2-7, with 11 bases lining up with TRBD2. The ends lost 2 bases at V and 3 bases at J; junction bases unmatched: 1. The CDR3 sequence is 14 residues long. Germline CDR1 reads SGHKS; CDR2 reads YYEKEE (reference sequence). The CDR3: CASSFTSGSYEQYF. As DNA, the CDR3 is TGTGCCAGCAGCTTTACTAGCGGGAGCTACGAGCAGTACTTC.

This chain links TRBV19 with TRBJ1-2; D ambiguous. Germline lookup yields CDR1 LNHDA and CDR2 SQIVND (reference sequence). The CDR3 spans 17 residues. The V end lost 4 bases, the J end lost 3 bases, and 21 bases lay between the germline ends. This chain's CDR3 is CASSTHRIDMKDYGYTF. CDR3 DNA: TGTGCCAGTAGTACCCATAGAATCGACATGAAGGACTATGGCTACACCTTC.

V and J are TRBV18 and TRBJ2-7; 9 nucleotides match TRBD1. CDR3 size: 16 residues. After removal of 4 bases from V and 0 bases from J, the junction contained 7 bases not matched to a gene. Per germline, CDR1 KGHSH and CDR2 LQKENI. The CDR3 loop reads CASSLYDRGSSYEQYF. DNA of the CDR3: TGTGCCAGCTCACTCTACGACAGGGGGAGCTCCTACGAGCAGTACTTC.

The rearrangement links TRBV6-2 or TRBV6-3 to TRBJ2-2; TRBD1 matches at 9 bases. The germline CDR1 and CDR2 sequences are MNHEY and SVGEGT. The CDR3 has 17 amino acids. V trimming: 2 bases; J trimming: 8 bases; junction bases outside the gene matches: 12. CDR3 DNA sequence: TGTGCCAGCAGTTACATGACCGGGACAGGGCGGACTGGGGAGCTGTTTTTT. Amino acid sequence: CASSYMTGTGRTGELFF.

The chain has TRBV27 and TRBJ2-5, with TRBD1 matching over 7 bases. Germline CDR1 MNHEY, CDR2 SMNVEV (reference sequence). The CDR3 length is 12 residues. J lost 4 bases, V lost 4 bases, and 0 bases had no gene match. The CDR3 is CASSWTGETQYF. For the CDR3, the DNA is TGTGCCAGCAGTTGGACAGGAGAGACCCAGTACTTC.

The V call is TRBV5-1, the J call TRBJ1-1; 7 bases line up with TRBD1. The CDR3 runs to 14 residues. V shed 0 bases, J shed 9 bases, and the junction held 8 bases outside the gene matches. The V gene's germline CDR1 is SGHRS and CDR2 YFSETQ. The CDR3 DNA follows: TGCGCCAGCAGCTTGGGACAGGGAAGGACTAAAGCTTTCTTT. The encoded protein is CASSLGQGRTKAFF.

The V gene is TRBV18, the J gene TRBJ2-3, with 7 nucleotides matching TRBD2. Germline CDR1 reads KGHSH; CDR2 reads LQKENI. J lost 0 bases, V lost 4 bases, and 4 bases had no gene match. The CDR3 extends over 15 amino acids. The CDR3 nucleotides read TGTGCCAGCTCACTCGTTAGCGGGAGCACAGATACGCAGTATTTT. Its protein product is CASSLVSGSTDTQYF.

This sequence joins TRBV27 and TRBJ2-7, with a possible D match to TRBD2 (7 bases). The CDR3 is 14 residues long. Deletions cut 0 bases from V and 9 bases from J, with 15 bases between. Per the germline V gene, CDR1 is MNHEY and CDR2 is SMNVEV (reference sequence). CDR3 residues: CASSLSPRGGGQYF. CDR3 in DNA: TGTGCCAGCAGTTTATCCCCCAGGGGAGGGGGGCAGTACTTC.

CDR3 residues: CASSLALMGGEQFF. The CDR3 nucleotides are TGTGCCAGCAGCTTAGCGCTGATGGGGGGTGAGCAGTTCTTC. This chain connects TRBV7-2 to TRBJ2-1, with a possible D match to TRBD2 (6 bases). Per germline, CDR1 SGHTA and CDR2 FQGNSA. The CDR3 has 14 residues. Trimming stripped 0 bases from V and 9 bases from J, with 12 bases between.

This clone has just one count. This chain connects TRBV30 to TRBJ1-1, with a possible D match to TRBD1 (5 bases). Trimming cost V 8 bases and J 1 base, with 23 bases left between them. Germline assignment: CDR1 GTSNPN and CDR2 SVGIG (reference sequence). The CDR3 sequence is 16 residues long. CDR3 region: CARSPGRLGGNTEAFF. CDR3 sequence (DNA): TGTGCCCGCTCCCCCGGGCGGCTCGGGGGGAACACTGAAGCTTTCTTT.